This TCR beta chain was sequenced in a study of technical replicates of blood from several donors. Trimming cost V 2 bases and J 2 bases, with 6 bases left between them. This CDR3 is 13 amino acids long. From germline, CDR1 is MNHEY and CDR2 SMNVEV (reference sequence). Here immunoSEQ multiplex PCR was the method, and the copy in TCRdb shows in-frame clones only, minus some. The sample has 35,000 to 50,000 clones, around 96% seen once. The V and J genes are TRBV27 and TRBJ1-2; D is unclear. Sequenced: T cells isolated from PBMCs. This TCR was recovered from a human donor in good health. The CDR3 coding sequence is TGTGCCAGCAGTTTAGGAGGGAACTATGGCTACACCTTC. The encoded protein is CASSLGGNYGYTF.